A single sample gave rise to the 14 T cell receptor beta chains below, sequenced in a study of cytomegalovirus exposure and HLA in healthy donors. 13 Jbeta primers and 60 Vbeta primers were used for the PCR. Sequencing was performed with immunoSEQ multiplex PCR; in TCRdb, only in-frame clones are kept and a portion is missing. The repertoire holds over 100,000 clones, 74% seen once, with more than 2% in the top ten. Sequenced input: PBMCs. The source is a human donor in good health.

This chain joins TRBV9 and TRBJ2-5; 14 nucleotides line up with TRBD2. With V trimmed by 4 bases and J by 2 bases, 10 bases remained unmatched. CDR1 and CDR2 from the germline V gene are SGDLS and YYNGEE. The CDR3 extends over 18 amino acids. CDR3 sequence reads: CASSLRTSGGLIQETQYF. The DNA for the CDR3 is TGTGCCAGCAGCCTCCGGACTAGCGGGGGGCTGATACAAGAGACCCAGTACTTC.

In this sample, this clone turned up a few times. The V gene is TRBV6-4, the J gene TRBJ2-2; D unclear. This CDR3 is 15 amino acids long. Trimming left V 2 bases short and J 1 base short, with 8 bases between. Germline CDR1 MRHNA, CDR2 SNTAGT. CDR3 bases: TGTGCCAGCAGTGACGGGCCTCAGAACACCGGGGAGCTGTTTTTT. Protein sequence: CASSDGPQNTGELFF.

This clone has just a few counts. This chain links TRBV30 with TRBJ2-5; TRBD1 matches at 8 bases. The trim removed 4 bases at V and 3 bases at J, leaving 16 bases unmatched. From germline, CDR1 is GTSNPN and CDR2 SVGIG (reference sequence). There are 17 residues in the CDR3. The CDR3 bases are TGTGCCTGGATGGTCGGGACAGGAGCCACAGCCAAAGAGACCCAGTACTTC. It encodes CAWMVGTGATAKETQYF.

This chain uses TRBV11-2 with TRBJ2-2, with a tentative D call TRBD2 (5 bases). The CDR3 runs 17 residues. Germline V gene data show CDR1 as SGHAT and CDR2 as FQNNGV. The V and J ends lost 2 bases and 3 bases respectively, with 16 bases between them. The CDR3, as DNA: TGTGCCAGCAGCTTAATCCGGGGTAGGCGGGACACCGGGGAGCTGTTTTTT. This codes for CASSLIRGRRDTGELFF.

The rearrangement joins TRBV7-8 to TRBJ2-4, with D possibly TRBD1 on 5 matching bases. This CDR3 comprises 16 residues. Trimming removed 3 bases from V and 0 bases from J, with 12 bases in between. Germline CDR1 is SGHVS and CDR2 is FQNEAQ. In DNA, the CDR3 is TGTGCCAGCAGCTTCCGGGCCAGGGTAGCCAAAAACATTCAGTACTTC. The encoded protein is CASSFRARVAKNIQYF.

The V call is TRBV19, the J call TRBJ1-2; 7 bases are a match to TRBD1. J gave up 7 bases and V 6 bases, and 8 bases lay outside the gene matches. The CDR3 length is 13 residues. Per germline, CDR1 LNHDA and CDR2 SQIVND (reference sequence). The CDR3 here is CASSRGQRGGYTF. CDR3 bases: TGTGCCAGTAGCCGGGGACAGAGGGGTGGCTACACCTTC.

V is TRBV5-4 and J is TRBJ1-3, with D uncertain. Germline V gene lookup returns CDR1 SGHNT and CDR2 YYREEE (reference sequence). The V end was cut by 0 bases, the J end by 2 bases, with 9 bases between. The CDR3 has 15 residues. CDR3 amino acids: CASSLGHRAGNTIYF. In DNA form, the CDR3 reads TGTGCCAGCAGCTTGGGACACAGAGCTGGAAACACCATATATTTT.

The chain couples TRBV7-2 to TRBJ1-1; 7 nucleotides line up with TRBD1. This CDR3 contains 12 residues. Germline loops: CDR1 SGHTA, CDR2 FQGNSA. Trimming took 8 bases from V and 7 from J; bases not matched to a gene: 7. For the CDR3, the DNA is TGTGCCAGCGGACCTTACAGGGGTGAAGCTTTCTTT. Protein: CASGPYRGEAFF.

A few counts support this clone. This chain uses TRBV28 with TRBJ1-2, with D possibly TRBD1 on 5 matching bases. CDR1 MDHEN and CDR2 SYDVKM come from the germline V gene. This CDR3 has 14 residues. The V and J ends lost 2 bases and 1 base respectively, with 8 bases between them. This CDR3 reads CASSLGAFNYGYTF. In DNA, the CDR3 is TGTGCCAGCAGTTTAGGGGCTTTTAACTATGGCTACACCTTC.

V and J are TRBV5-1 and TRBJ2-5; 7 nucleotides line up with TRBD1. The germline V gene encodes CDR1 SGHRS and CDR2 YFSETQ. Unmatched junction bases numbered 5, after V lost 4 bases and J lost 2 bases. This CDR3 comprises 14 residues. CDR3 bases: TGCGCCAGCAGCCCTGGCAGGGGGCAAGAGACCCAGTACTTC. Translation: CASSPGRGQETQYF.

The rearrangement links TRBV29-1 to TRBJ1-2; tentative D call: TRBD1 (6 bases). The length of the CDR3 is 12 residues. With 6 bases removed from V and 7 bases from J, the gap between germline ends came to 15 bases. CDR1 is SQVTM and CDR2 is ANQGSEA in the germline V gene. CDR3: CSVQIGGAGYTF. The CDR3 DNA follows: TGCAGCGTCCAGATAGGGGGGGCTGGCTACACCTTC.

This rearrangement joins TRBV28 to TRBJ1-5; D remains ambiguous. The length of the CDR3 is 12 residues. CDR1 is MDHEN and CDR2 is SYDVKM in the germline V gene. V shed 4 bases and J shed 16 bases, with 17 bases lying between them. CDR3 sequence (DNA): TGTGCCAGCAGTTCATATACGGCAGGCTACCATTTT. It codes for CASSSYTAGYHF.

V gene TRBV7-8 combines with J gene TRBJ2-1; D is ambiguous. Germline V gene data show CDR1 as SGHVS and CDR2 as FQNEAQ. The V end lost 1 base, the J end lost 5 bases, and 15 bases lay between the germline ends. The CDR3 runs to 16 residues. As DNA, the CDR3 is TGTGCCAGCAGCTTAGTGAGGCCCCTCCGGAACAATGAGCAGTTCTTC. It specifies CASSLVRPLRNNEQFF.

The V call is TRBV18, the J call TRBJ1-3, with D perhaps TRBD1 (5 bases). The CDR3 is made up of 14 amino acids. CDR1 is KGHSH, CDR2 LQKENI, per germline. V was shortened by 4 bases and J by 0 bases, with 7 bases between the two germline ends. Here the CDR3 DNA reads TGTGCCAGCTCACTCCAGGGCTCTGGAAACACCATATATTTT. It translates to CASSLQGSGNTIYF.